Shown below are 11 T cell receptor beta chains from a single sample sequenced in a study of cytomegalovirus exposure and HLA in healthy donors (dated by TCRdb to about 2017). The method behind the library was the immunoSEQ multiplex PCR assay. TCRdb took over this immuneACCESS table, retaining in-frame rearrangements with V and J assigned. Such tables are incomplete; in checked studies, under half of the missing clones stem from an unresolved V gene, and the remainder is unexplained. The sample has 150,000 or so clones on record, about 88% of them singletons. The ten largest clones take up about 8.2% of the sample. The source material was PBMCs. Receptor source: a woman in her late teens or twenties in good health and CMV-seropositive.

The V and J genes are TRBV11-2 and TRBJ2-5; weak D call: TRBD2 (6 bases). Germline V gene sequence: CDR1 SGHAT, CDR2 FQNNGV. This CDR3 contains 14 residues. V lost 1 base and J lost 5, with 11 bases in between. The CDR3 sequence: CASSLVGGSETQYF. The CDR3 coding sequence is TGTGCCAGCAGCTTAGTGGGGGGTAGCGAGACCCAGTACTTC.

The chain couples TRBV29-1 to TRBJ1-2; 12 bases fit TRBD1. CDR1 is SQVTM, CDR2 ANQGSEA, per germline. This CDR3 is built from 15 residues. The V gene end was trimmed by 7 bases and the J gene end by 4 bases; junction bases not matched to a gene: 10. The DNA for the CDR3 is TGCAGCGGCACCGGGACAGGGGGCGGTAGCTATGGCTACACCTTC. Translating it yields CSGTGTGGGSYGYTF.

The CDR3 bases are TGTGCCAGCAAGCGTTCGTTCGAGCAGTACTTC. Amino acid sequence: CASKRSFEQYF. This sequence joins TRBV2 and TRBJ2-7; no clear D. Trimming shortened V by 7 bases and J by 6 bases, and 10 bases separated the two germline ends. The germline CDR1 and CDR2 sequences are SNHLY and FYNNEI. The CDR3 runs to 11 residues.

The chain's CDR3 is CASSLAQGDTFTDTQYF. CDR3 nucleotides: TGTGCCAGCAGCTTAGCGCAAGGGGACACCTTCACAGATACGCAGTATTTT. The rearrangement joins TRBV7-6 to TRBJ2-3, with D perhaps matching TRBD1 (6 bases). Germline CDR1 SGHVS, CDR2 FNYEAQ. Between the trimmed V and J ends, which lost 0 bases and 2 bases, there was a span of 15 bases. This CDR3 region has 17 residues.

This clone was recorded at least ten times. The V call is TRBV5-1, the J call TRBJ2-3; D might be TRBD2 (5 bases). Deletions cut 4 bases from V and 0 bases from J, with 9 bases between. Per the germline V gene, CDR1 is SGHRS and CDR2 is YFSETQ. The CDR3 covers 14 residues. For the CDR3, the DNA is TGCGCCAGCAGCCTAGCTGAGAGCACAGATACGCAGTATTTT. Protein product: CASSLAESTDTQYF.

The rearrangement links TRBV10-3 to TRBJ2-4; D is possibly TRBD2 (6 bases). V lost 0 bases and J lost 1, with 10 bases in between. The CDR3 extends over 16 amino acids. Germline V gives CDR1 ENHRY, CDR2 SYGVKD. The DNA of the CDR3 is TGTGCCATCAGTGAGTCCGGAGGGAGTGCCAAAAACATTCAGTACTTC. It encodes CAISESGGSAKNIQYF.

V is TRBV29-1 and J is TRBJ2-4; 7 bases line up with TRBD1. The junction had 8 bases not matched to a gene; V was cut back by 6 bases and J by 6 bases. The length of the CDR3 is 13 residues. In germline, CDR1 is SQVTM, CDR2 ANQGSEA. The CDR3 coding sequence is TGCAGCGTCGCGGATACAGGGGCAAACATTCAGTACTTC. It specifies CSVADTGANIQYF.

The chain couples TRBV28 to TRBJ1-2; no firm D call. The V end lost 3 bases, the J end lost 2 bases, and 13 bases lay between the germline ends. Germline values: CDR1 MDHEN, CDR2 SYDVKM. This CDR3 is 15 amino acids long. CDR3 in DNA: TGTGCCAGCAGTTTGGATTTGGCAGGCAACTATGGCTACACCTTC. Translation gives CASSLDLAGNYGYTF.

This clone was picked up a small number of times. The chain recombines TRBV19 with TRBJ1-5; no firm D call. Germline V gives CDR1 LNHDA, CDR2 SQIVND (reference sequence). CDR3 length: 13 residues. V lost 6 bases to trimming and J lost 5 bases, with 11 bases between them. The CDR3 DNA reads TGTGCCAGTAGCCTAATCCTCCATCAGCCCCAGCATTTT. Translated, it gives CASSLILHQPQHF.

This sequence joins TRBV5-4 and TRBJ2-2; 13 nucleotides agree with TRBD2. Germline CDR1 is SGHNT and CDR2 is YYREEE (reference sequence). V was clipped by 3 bases and J by 5 bases; unmatched bases: 10. The CDR3 contains 18 residues. The CDR3 nucleotides read TGTGCCAGCAGCTCTACACCCCCGGGACTAGCGGGGACCGGGGAGCTGTTTTTT. Translating it yields CASSSTPPGLAGTGELFF.

The J gene is TRBJ1-4, the V gene TRBV2, with no clear D. V was clipped by 6 bases and J by 0 bases, with 11 bases between them. Germline V gene lookup returns CDR1 SNHLY and CDR2 FYNNEI. CDR3 length equals 15 residues. CDR3 loop: CASRSGTATNEKLFF. In DNA, the CDR3 is TGTGCCAGCAGGTCTGGAACAGCAACTAATGAAAAACTGTTTTTT.